Listed below are T cell receptor beta chains from one sample, sequenced in a study of graft-versus-host responses after intestinal transplantation. Assay used: immunoSEQ multiplex PCR; TCRdb lists only in-frame clones, some missing. Of about 130,000 clones in the sample, about 93% were seen once. Their target antigens are unknown. The sample in question was unstimulated CD4+ T cells sorted from spleen or lymph node cells, obtained before intestinal transplant. Receptor source: a human donor who received an intestinal transplant. Both conserved end residues are part of each CDR3. Each record gives: J gene, CDR3 length, V gene, clone size, D gene, CDR3 DNA, CDR3 protein. The D gene is left open where the match is weak. Clone size, where shown, is once, few, many, or a class for clones that have expanded.

>TRBJ2-7|15|TRBV11-2|once|TRBD1
TGTGCCAGCAGCTTAAGGACAGGCCCCTCCTACGAGCAGTACTTC
CASSLRTGPSYEQYF
>TRBJ2-1|17|TRBV18|NA|TRBD2
TGTGCCAGCTCACCAAACCTGGGACTAGCGGGAAACAATGAGCAGTTCTTC
CASSPNLGLAGNNEQFF
>TRBJ2-1|15|TRBV28|NA|NA
TGTGCCAGCAGTTTGAAAGGACTCTTTTACAATGAGCAGTTCTTC
CASSLKGLFYNEQFF
>TRBJ1-4|14|TRBV6-1|NA|TRBD1
TGTGCCAGCAGAGGACAGGCAACTAATGAAAAACTGTTTTTT
CASRGQATNEKLFF
>TRBJ2-3|15|TRBV6-1|NA|NA
TGTGCCAGCAGTCCTCTACGGGCTAGCACAGATACGCAGTATTTT
CASSPLRASTDTQYF
>TRBJ1-6|13|TRBV27|NA|TRBD1
TGTGCCAGCAGTTGGCAGGGGGGCTCACCCCTCCACTTT
CASSWQGGSPLHF
>TRBJ2-3|15|TRBV19|NA|TRBD2
TGTGCCAGTAGGGAAACTAGCGGGAGGACAGATACGCAGTATTTT
CASRETSGRTDTQYF
>TRBJ1-5|18|TRBV7-2|NA|TRBD1
TGTGCCAGCAGCCCCAGGGGGGGCAGGACTTATAGCAATCAGCCCCAGCATTTT
CASSPRGGRTYSNQPQHF
>TRBJ1-2|12|TRBV7-8|NA|NA
TGTGCCAGCAGCTTGGGAGTCTATGGCTACACCTTC
CASSLGVYGYTF
>TRBJ2-7|17|TRBV14|few|NA
TGTGCCAGCAGCCCCCTATTCAATAGGGGGGGGAGCTACGAGCAGTACTTC
CASSPLFNRGGSYEQYF
>TRBJ2-5|14|TRBV7-2|NA|NA
TGTGCCAGCAGGAGGGACCGAAGCCAAGAGACCCAGTACTTC
CASRRDRSQETQYF
>TRBJ1-2|13|TRBV9|NA|NA
TGTGCCAGCAGTGAAGCCGGGGATGGTGGCTACACCTTC
CASSEAGDGGYTF
>TRBJ1-4|15|TRBV2|NA|NA
TGTGCCAGCATACTCCCCGGGGGGGCGAATGAAAAACTGTTTTTT
CASILPGGANEKLFF
>TRBJ1-4|17|TRBV6-4|NA|NA
TGTGCCAGCAGTGACCCAAAGATGGGAGGACCGAATGAAAAACTGTTTTTT
CASSDPKMGGPNEKLFF
>TRBJ1-2|13|TRBV30|NA|NA
TGTGCCTGGAGTGTTGGTCGGGACAATGGCTACACCTTC
CAWSVGRDNGYTF
>TRBJ2-5|13|TRBV19|NA|NA
TGTGCCAGTAGTGCCGACAAACAAGAGACCCAGTACTTC
CASSADKQETQYF
>TRBJ2-3|16|TRBV19|NA|TRBD1
TGTGCCAGTAGTACTCCCGGGACAGGGGTGGCAGATACGCAGTATTTT
CASSTPGTGVADTQYF
>TRBJ2-7|17|TRBV5-4|NA|TRBD2
TGTGCCAGCAGTGACGGAGGGGGAGCGGGAGGGCTCTACGAGCAGTACTTC
CASSDGGGAGGLYEQYF
>TRBJ2-1|15|TRBV28|NA|NA
TGTGCCAGCAGTTCCTGGAGGGATGGAAGCAATGAGCAGTTCTTC
CASSSWRDGSNEQFF
>TRBJ2-3|17|TRBV28|NA|TRBD2
TGTGCCAGCAGCCTTATTAGCGGGAGTGACTACACAGATACGCAGTATTTT
CASSLISGSDYTDTQYF
>TRBJ2-1|16|TRBV5-4|once|TRBD2
TGTGCCAGCAGACCTGGGACTAGCGGGAGTCCCGGGGAGCAGTTCTTC
CASRPGTSGSPGEQFF
>TRBJ1-1|16|TRBV7-2|NA|TRBD1
TGTGCCAGCAGCTTAGCCGGGACAGGGGACGGCACTGAAGCTTTCTTT
CASSLAGTGDGTEAFF
>TRBJ2-5|19|TRBV5-1|NA|TRBD2
TGCGCCAGCAGACGCTTAAGTTCCGGGACTAGCGGGAGTATCGAGACCCAGTACTTC
CASRRLSSGTSGSIETQYF
>TRBJ2-7|17|TRBV7-8|once|TRBD2
TGTGCCAGCAGCCAAACTACTAGCGGGCTTTTCCCCTACGAGCAGTACTTC
CASSQTTSGLFPYEQYF
>TRBJ2-1|16|TRBV7-2|NA|TRBD2
TGTGCCAGCAGCTTCAACATAGCGGGAGGGGACAATGAGCAGTTCTTC
CASSFNIAGGDNEQFF
>TRBJ1-2|14|TRBV7-3|NA|NA
TGTGCCAGCAGCACTGCGGCAGGGAACTATGGCTACACCTTC
CASSTAAGNYGYTF
>TRBJ2-1|15|TRBV11-2|NA|TRBD2
TGTGCCAGCAGCCGTCGGACTAGCGGGATACATGAGCAGTTCTTC
CASSRRTSGIHEQFF
>TRBJ2-2|12|TRBV2|once|NA
TGTGCCAGCACCCCAGACACCGGGGAGCTGTTTTTT
CASTPDTGELFF
>TRBJ2-1|17|TRBV10-1|NA|TRBD2
TGCGCCAGCAGTGAGTCGTCCCCCCTACTAGCGGGGAATGAGCAGTTCTTC
CASSESSPLLAGNEQFF
>TRBJ1-5|13|TRBV6-1|few|NA
TGTGCCAGCAGTGTTTGGTTCAATCAGCCCCAGCATTTT
CASSVWFNQPQHF
>TRBJ2-7|14|TRBV19|NA|NA
TGTGCCAGTAGTATTAGTAGACAGTCCCACGAGCAGTACTTC
CASSISRQSHEQYF
>TRBJ1-3|19|TRBV5-5|NA|NA
TGTGCCAGCAGCTTCCGCGACCTACAGGGCTCAGTGTCTGGAAACACCATATATTTT
CASSFRDLQGSVSGNTIYF
>TRBJ2-2|13|TRBV28|NA|NA
TGTGCCAGCATACAGGAGGCCACCGGGGAGCTGTTTTTT
CASIQEATGELFF
>TRBJ2-4|12|TRBV28|few|NA
TGTGCCAGCAGCCCCACTGCGAACATTCAGTACTTC
CASSPTANIQYF
>TRBJ2-1|16|TRBV7-2|NA|TRBD1
TGTGCCAGCAGCCGAGGGACAGGGGTGCCCTACAATGAGCAGTTCTTC
CASSRGTGVPYNEQFF
>TRBJ2-3|18|TRBV6-1|once|NA
TGTGCCAGCAGTGAGGTGGTTCGAGCCCCTATTAGCACAGATACGCAGTATTTT
CASSEVVRAPISTDTQYF
>TRBJ1-1|14|TRBV6-6|NA|NA
TGTGCCAGCAGTTATTCCCCCTTGAACACTGAAGCTTTCTTT
CASSYSPLNTEAFF
>TRBJ2-7|15|TRBV5-1|NA|NA
TGCGCCAGCAGCTTGAGAGGTTCTGGTTGGGACGAGCAGTACTTC
CASSLRGSGWDEQYF
>TRBJ2-2|16|TRBV7-3|NA|TRBD2
TGTGCCAGCAGCCGAAGTACTAGCGGGAGACCCGGGGAGCTGTTTTTT
CASSRSTSGRPGELFF
>TRBJ2-3|15|TRBV6-5|NA|TRBD2
TGTGCCAGCGGGCCACTAGCGGGAGGCCCAGATACGCAGTATTTT
CASGPLAGGPDTQYF
>TRBJ1-4|17|TRBV5-1|NA|TRBD1
TGCGCCAGCAGCTTGAGGGCAGGGGGTGCAACTAATGAAAAACTGTTTTTT
CASSLRAGGATNEKLFF
>TRBJ1-5|17|TRBV5-6|NA|NA
TGTGCCAGCAGCGGACTGGGTGGCAGAAAGTCTAATCAGCCCCAGCATTTT
CASSGLGGRKSNQPQHF
>TRBJ1-5|13|TRBV7-9|NA|NA
TGTGCCAGCAGCTTAATCCTGGGGCAGCCCCAGCATTTT
CASSLILGQPQHF
>TRBJ2-7|13|TRBV27|NA|NA
TGTGCCAGCAGTTTGGGAAGGGCCTACGAGCAGTACTTC
CASSLGRAYEQYF
>TRBJ1-2|15|TRBV19|NA|NA
TGTGCCAGTAGTCGGTCCCAGGGGTTCGCCTATGGCTACACCTTC
CASSRSQGFAYGYTF
>TRBJ2-1|14|TRBV5-5|NA|NA
TGTGCCAGCAGCCAGCTGGGCTCTCAAGGTGAGCAGTTCTTC
CASSQLGSQGEQFF
>TRBJ1-5|14|TRBV19|NA|NA
TGTGCCAGTAGTAAGTCGAGGGAACGTCAGCCCCAGCATTTC
CASSKSRERQPQHF
>TRBJ2-5|18|TRBV28|NA|NA
TGTGCCAGCAGCCTGAAACATCCGGGACAAGGCCCCTTCGGAACCCAGTACTTC
CASSLKHPGQGPFGTQYF
>TRBJ2-7|15|TRBV13|NA|TRBD2
TGTGCCAGCAGCGAACGACTAGCGGGAGGTTTCGAGCAGTACTTC
CASSERLAGGFEQYF
>TRBJ1-5|18|TRBV7-9|NA|NA
TGTGCCAGCAGCCCAAGCCGCGGGGGGCTGGCTGGCAATCAGCCCCAGCATTTT
CASSPSRGGLAGNQPQHF
>TRBJ2-7|12|TRBV28|NA|NA
TGTGCCAGCAGTTTCCTCGCCTACGAGCAGTACTTC
CASSFLAYEQYF
>TRBJ2-5|16|TRBV4-3|NA|TRBD1
TGCGCCAGCAGCCAAGCTAGGACAGGATGGCAAGAGACCCAGTACTTC
CASSQARTGWQETQYF
>TRBJ2-7|15|TRBV5-4|NA|TRBD2
TGTGCCAGCAGCTTGGAACTAGCGAATTCCTACGAGCAGTACTTC
CASSLELANSYEQYF
>TRBJ1-1|16|TRBV9|NA|NA
TGTGTCAGCAGCGTAGGGGGGGACCTTGGGAACACTGAAGCTTTCTTT
CVSSVGGDLGNTEAFF
>TRBJ1-1|14|TRBV19|NA|TRBD1
TGTGCCAGTAGTCTGGGACAGATGAACACTGAAGCTTTCTTT
CASSLGQMNTEAFF